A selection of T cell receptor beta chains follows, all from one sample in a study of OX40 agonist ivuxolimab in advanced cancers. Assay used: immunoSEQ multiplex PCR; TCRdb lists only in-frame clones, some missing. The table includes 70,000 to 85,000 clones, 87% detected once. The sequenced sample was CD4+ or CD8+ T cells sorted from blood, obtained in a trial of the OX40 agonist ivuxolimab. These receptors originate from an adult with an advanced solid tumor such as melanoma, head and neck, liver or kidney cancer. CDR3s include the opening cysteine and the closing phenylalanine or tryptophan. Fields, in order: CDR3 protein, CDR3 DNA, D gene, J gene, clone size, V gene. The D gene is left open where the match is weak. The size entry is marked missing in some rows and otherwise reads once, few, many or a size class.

CASSPFSGTGTDTQYF,TGTGCCAGCAGCCCCTTTAGCGGGACCGGCACAGATACGCAGTATTTT,TRBD2,TRBJ2-3,.,TRBV7-9
CASFGGGGNTGELFF,TGCGCCAGCTTCGGTGGGGGCGGGAACACCGGGGAGCTGTTTTTT,.,TRBJ2-2,.,TRBV5-1
CASSSHRDPVNEQFF,TGTGCCAGTAGTAGCCACAGGGATCCTGTCAATGAGCAGTTCTTC,.,TRBJ2-1,few,TRBV19
CAWDRGQQETQYF,TGTGCCTGGGACAGGGGACAACAAGAGACCCAGTACTTC,TRBD1,TRBJ2-5,.,TRBV19
CASSDLGTGVLNEQFF,TGTGCCAGCAGCGACCTCGGGACAGGGGTCCTGAATGAGCAGTTCTTC,TRBD1,TRBJ2-1,.,TRBV28
CASSFYGDTREAFF,TGTGCCAGCAGCTTTTACGGGGACACTCGGGAAGCTTTCTTT,.,TRBJ1-1,.,TRBV7-9
CASTDTLGNTEAFF,TGTGCCAGCACCGATACCCTAGGTAACACTGAAGCTTTCTTT,.,TRBJ1-1,.,TRBV5-4
CASRGGGFDNEQFF,TGCGCCAGCAGAGGGGGCGGTTTCGACAATGAGCAGTTCTTC,TRBD1,TRBJ2-1,.,TRBV5-1
CASSQTTAGVGYTF,TGTGCCAGCAGCCAAACGACGGCAGGGGTTGGCTACACCTTC,.,TRBJ1-2,.,TRBV14
CASRPGRGSPTDTQYF,TGTGCCAGCAGACCCGGACGTGGGAGCCCCACAGATACGCAGTATTTT,.,TRBJ2-3,.,TRBV2
CASRDRGSAYEQYF,TGTGCCAGTAGGGACAGGGGAAGCGCCTACGAGCAGTACTTC,TRBD1,TRBJ2-7,once,TRBV19
CASSLVGTHSSYEQYF,TGTGCCAGCAGCTTAGTAGGGACTCACAGCTCCTACGAGCAGTACTTC,.,TRBJ2-7,.,TRBV7-8
CASSLLLRGTEAFF,TGTGCCAGCAGTCTCCTATTAAGGGGGACTGAAGCTTTCTTT,.,TRBJ1-1,.,TRBV6-5
CASSPPSGPYNEQFF,TGTGCCAGCAGCCCACCTAGCGGGCCATACAATGAGCAGTTCTTC,TRBD2,TRBJ2-1,.,TRBV7-9
CAITTGPGVQFF,TGTGCCATCACGACAGGCCCCGGGGTCCAGTTCTTC,.,TRBJ2-1,.,TRBV10-3
CASSEAFNYGYTF,TGTGCCAGCAGTGAAGCTTTTAACTATGGCTACACCTTC,.,TRBJ1-2,.,TRBV6-5
CASSLGQGNQPQHF,TGTGCCAGCAGCTTGGGACAGGGGAATCAGCCCCAGCATTTT,TRBD1,TRBJ1-5,.,TRBV7-9
CASSLPPSAGGKETQYF,TGTGCCAGCAGTTTGCCCCCATCCGCGGGAGGGAAAGAGACCCAGTACTTC,TRBD2,TRBJ2-5,once,TRBV28
CASSFPGQGRNQPQHF,TGTGCCAGTAGTTTTCCGGGACAGGGGCGCAATCAGCCCCAGCATTTT,TRBD1,TRBJ1-5,.,TRBV19
CASSRQTGETIYF,TGTGCCAGCAGTCGGCAAACAGGGGAGACCATATATTTT,TRBD1,TRBJ1-3,.,TRBV6-5
CASSLGVGETQYF,TGTGCCAGCAGTCTAGGGGTCGGAGAGACCCAGTACTTC,.,TRBJ2-5,.,TRBV6-1
CASSVAWELVYEQYF,TGTGCCAGCAGCGTAGCGTGGGAGCTAGTCTACGAGCAGTACTTC,.,TRBJ2-7,.,TRBV9
CASSITYDRSTDTQYF,TGTGCCAGTAGTATAACGTACGATCGGAGCACAGATACGCAGTATTTT,.,TRBJ2-3,.,TRBV19
CASSDDLAAPRNEQFF,TGTGCCAGCAGTGACGACCTCGCCGCGCCCCGCAATGAGCAGTTCTTC,.,TRBJ2-1,.,TRBV6-1
CASSFSGAYNEQFF,TGTGCCAGCAGTTTTTCGGGAGCTTACAATGAGCAGTTCTTC,.,TRBJ2-1,.,TRBV2
CASSATSTDTQYF,TGTGCCAGCAGCGCCACTAGCACAGATACGCAGTATTTT,.,TRBJ2-3,.,TRBV9
CATKRGNYNEQFF,TGTGCCACCAAAAGAGGTAACTACAATGAGCAGTTCTTC,.,TRBJ2-1,.,TRBV27
CASIVQSGYNEQFF,TGTGCCAGCATTGTCCAAAGTGGGTACAATGAGCAGTTCTTC,.,TRBJ2-1,.,TRBV2
CASREGTSGGARDTQYF,TGTGCCAGCAGGGAAGGGACTAGCGGGGGGGCCCGGGATACGCAGTATTTT,TRBD2,TRBJ2-3,.,TRBV7-3
CASRRADSGNTIYF,TGTGCCAGCCGGAGGGCCGATTCGGGAAACACCATATATTTT,.,TRBJ1-3,.,TRBV6-6
CASSSDRDTQYF,TGTGCCAGCAGTTCCGATAGAGATACGCAGTATTTT,.,TRBJ2-3,.,TRBV27
CASSPDSDYGYTF,TGTGCCAGCAGTCCAGACAGCGACTATGGCTACACCTTC,.,TRBJ1-2,.,TRBV6-5
CASFPVGQGSYEQFF,TGTGCCAGCTTCCCGGTAGGACAGGGGTCCTATGAGCAGTTCTTC,TRBD1,TRBJ2-1,once,TRBV6-1
CAISGPQRGESYEQYF,TGTGCCATCAGTGGGCCCCAGCGAGGGGAATCCTACGAGCAGTACTTC,.,TRBJ2-7,.,TRBV10-3
CASSLGSGAETQYF,TGTGCCAGCAGCTTAGGGTCCGGGGCGGAGACCCAGTACTTC,.,TRBJ2-5,.,TRBV11-3
CASSFRDSGANVLTF,TGCGCCAGCAGCTTCCGGGACTCTGGGGCCAACGTCCTGACTTTC,.,TRBJ2-6,.,TRBV5-1
CASSQVTRGKVTDTQYF,TGTGCCAGCAGCCAAGTAACAAGAGGGAAGGTGACAGATACGCAGTATTTT,.,TRBJ2-3,.,TRBV14
CASSPPRGAITDTQYF,TGTGCCAGCTCACCACCGAGGGGGGCCATCACAGATACGCAGTATTTT,.,TRBJ2-3,.,TRBV18
CASMAGQSQYF,TGTGCCAGCATGGCGGGACAGTCCCAGTACTTC,.,TRBJ2-5,.,TRBV6-5
CASSRGLAGINEQFF,TGTGCCAGCAGCCGTGGACTAGCGGGAATCAATGAGCAGTTCTTC,TRBD2,TRBJ2-1,.,TRBV7-3